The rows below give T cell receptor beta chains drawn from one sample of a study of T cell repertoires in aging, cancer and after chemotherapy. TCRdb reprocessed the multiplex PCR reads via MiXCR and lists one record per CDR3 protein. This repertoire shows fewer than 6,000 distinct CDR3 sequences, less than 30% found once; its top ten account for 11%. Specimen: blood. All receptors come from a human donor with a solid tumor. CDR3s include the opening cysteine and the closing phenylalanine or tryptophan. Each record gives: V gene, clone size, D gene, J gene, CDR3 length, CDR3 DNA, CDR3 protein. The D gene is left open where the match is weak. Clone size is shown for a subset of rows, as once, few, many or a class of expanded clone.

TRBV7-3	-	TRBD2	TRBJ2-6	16	TGTGCCAGCAGCTTAAGGGCGGGGGACGGGGCCAACGTCCTGACTTTC	CASSLRAGDGANVLTF
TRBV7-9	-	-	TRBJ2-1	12	TGTGCCAGCAGCTTTAGCGGAAATGAGCAGTTCTTC	CASSFSGNEQFF
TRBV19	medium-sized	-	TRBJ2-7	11	TGTGCCAGTAGTATAGGCAACGAGCAGTACTTC	CASSIGNEQYF
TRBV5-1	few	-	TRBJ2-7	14	TGCGCCAGCAGCCCTTTTGGGGCTGTATACGAGCAGTACTTC	CASSPFGAVYEQYF
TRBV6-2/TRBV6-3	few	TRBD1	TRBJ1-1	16	TGTGCCAGCAGTTACTCAGTGGACAGGGTATACACTGAAGCTTTCTTT	CASSYSVDRVYTEAFF
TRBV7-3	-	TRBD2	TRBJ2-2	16	TGTGCCAGCAGTTCCGGGACTAGCGGGGGAACCGGGGAGCTGTTTTTT	CASSSGTSGGTGELFF
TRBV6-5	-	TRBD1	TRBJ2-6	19	TGTGCCAGCAGGCGTCAAACAGGGGCGGCGGGTGCTGGGGCCAACGTCCTGACTTTC	CASRRQTGAAGAGANVLTF
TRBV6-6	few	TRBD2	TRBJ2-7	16	TGTGCCAGCAGTTCCTCGGCAAGCGGGACTGGGTACGAGCAGTACTTC	CASSSSASGTGYEQYF
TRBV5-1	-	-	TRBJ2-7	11	TGCGCCAGCAGCTTGGACTACGAGCAGTACTTC	CASSLDYEQYF
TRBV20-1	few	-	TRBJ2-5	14	TGCAGTGCTAGGGCCCGACAGGGAGGAGAGACCCAGTACTTC	CSARARQGGETQYF
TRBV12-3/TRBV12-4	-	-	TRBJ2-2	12	TGTGCCAGCAGCCGAGGGCCCGGGGAGCTGTTTTTT	CASSRGPGELFF
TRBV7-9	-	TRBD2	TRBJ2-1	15	TGTGCCAGCAGCCGGACTAGCGGGAGGGTCGATGAGCAGTTCTTC	CASSRTSGRVDEQFF
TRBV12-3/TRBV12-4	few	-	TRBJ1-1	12	TGTGCCAGCAGCCTCGACGGATATGAAGCTTTCTTT	CASSLDGYEAFF
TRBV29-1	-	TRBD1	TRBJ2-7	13	TGCAGCGTCCGGCTGACAGGGGGGCCCGAGCAGTACTTC	CSVRLTGGPEQYF
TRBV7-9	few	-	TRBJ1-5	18	TGTGCCAGCAGCTTGGGGGAGCAGGGAGGGCGGGGCAATCAGCCCCAGCATTTT	CASSLGEQGGRGNQPQHF
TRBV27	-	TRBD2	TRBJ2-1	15	TGTGCCAGCAGAAGGGAGGGACGTTCCTACAATGAGCATTTCTTC	CASRREGRSYNEHFF
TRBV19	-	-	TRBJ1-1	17	TGTGCCAGTAGGAATCTCGTGGGGGTTATGCTTCACACTGAAGCTTTCTTT	CASRNLVGVMLHTEAFF